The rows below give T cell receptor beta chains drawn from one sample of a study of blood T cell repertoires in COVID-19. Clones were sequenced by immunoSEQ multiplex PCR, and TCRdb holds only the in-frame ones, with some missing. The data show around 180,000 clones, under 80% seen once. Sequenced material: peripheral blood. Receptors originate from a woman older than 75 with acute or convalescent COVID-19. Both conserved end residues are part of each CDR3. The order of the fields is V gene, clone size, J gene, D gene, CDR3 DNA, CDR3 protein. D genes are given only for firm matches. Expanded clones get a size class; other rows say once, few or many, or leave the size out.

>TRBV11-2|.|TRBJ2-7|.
TGTGCCAGCAGCGTCCTAATCTACGAGCAGTACTTC
CASSVLIYEQYF
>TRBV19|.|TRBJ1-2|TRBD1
TGTGCCAGTAGTACTATCTCGGGACAGGGGCCCGTTTGGGGCTACACCTTC
CASSTISGQGPVWGYTF
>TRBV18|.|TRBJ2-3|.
TGTGCCAGCTCTGCTAGCGTTAGCACAGATACGCAGTATTTT
CASSASVSTDTQYF
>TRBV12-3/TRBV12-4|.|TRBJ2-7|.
TGTGCCAGCAGCCGACTCGGGGAGCAGTACTTC
CASSRLGEQYF
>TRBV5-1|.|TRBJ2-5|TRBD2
TGCGCCAGCGGTAGCGGGAGGGGGCAAGAGACCCAGTACTTC
CASGSGRGQETQYF
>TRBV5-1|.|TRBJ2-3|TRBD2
TGCGCCAGCAGCCCTAGCGGGGCCGCAGATACGCAGTATTTT
CASSPSGAADTQYF
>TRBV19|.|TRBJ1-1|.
TGTGCCAGTTCGTCCAGGAACACTGAAGCTTTCTTT
CASSSRNTEAFF
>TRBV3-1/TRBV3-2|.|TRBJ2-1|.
TGTGCCAGCAGCCTACCGGGACATGGGACCAATGAGCAGTTCTTC
CASSLPGHGTNEQFF
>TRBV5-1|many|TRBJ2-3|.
TGCGCCAGCAGCTTGGCGGAGAGCACAGATACGCAGTATTTT
CASSLAESTDTQYF
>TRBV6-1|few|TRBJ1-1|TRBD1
TGTGCCAGCAGTGAACGAGACAGGGAGGAAGCTTTCTTT
CASSERDREEAFF
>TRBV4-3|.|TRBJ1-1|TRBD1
TGCGCCAGCAGCCAACAACAGGGGGTTGAGACTGAAGCTTTCTTT
CASSQQQGVETEAFF
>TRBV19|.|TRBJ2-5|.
TGTGCCAGTAGTATAACTATCGGGGGAGAGACCCAGTACTTC
CASSITIGGETQYF